At least ten counts were recorded for the clone carrying this T cell receptor beta chain. The CDR3 has 12 amino acids. Looked up from germline, CDR1 is MDHEN and CDR2 is SYDVKM. Trimming took 5 bases from V and 4 from J; bases not matched to a gene: 1. This specimen comes from a study of T cells after posttransplantation cyclophosphamide. Libraries were prepared by immunoSEQ multiplex PCR; TCRdb keeps only in-frame clonotypes and omits some of them. The sample contains 20,000 to 30,000 clones, none of them singletons. The chain combines TRBV28 with TRBJ2-7; 8 bases map to TRBD2. This clonotype was sampled from a man aged 50-60 years in good health, CMV-negative, and a related stem cell transplant donor. Sequencing used PBMCs. CDR3 DNA sequence: TGTGCCAGCAGTGCTAGCGGGTACGAGCAGTACTTC. Its protein product is CASSASGYEQYF.